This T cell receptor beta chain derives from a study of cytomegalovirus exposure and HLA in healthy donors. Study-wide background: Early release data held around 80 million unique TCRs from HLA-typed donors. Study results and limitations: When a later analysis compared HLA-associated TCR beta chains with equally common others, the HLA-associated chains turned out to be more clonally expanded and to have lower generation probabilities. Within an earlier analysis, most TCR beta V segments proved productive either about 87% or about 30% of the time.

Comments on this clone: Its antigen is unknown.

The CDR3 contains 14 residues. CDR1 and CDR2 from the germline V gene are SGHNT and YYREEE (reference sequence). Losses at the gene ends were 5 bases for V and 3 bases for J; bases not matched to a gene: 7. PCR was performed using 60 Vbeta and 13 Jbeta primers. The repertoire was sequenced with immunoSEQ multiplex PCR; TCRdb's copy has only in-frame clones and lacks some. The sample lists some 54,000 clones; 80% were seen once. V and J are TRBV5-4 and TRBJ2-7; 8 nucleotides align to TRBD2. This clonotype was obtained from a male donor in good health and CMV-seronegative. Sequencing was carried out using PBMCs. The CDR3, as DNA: TGTGCCAGCAGTGCGGGGGGCCAGAACTACGAGCAGTACTTC. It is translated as CASSAGGQNYEQYF.